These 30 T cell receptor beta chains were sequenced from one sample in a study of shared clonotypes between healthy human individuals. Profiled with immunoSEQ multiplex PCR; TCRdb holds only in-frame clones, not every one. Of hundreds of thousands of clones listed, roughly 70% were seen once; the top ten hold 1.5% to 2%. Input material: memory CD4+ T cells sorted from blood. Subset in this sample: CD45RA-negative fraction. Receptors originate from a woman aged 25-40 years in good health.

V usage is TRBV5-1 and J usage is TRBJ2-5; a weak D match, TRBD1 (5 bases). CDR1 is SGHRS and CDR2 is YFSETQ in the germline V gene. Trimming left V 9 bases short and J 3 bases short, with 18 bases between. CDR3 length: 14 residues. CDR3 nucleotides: TGCGCCACCCCCAGGGAACGTGTGGAAGAGACCCAGTACTTC. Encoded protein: CATPRERVEETQYF.

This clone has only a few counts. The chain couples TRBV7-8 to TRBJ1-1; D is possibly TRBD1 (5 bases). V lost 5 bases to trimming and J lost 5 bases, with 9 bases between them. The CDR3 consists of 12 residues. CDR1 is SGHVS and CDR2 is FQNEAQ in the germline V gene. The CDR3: CASSLGVTEAFF. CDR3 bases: TGTGCCAGCAGCCTAGGGGTTACTGAAGCTTTCTTT.

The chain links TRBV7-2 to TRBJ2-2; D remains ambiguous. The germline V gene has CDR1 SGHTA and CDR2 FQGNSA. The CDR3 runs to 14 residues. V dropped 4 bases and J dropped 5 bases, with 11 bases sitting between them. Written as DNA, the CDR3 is TGTGCCAGCAGCTATACTACCGGGACCGGGGAGCTGTTTTTT. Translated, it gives CASSYTTGTGELFF.

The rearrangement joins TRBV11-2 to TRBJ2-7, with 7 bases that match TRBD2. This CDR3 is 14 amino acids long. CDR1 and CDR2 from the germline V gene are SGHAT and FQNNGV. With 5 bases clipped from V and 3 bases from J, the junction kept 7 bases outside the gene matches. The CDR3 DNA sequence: TGTGCCAGCAGCGGGAGCGGGACTAACTACGAGCAGTACTTC. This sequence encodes CASSGSGTNYEQYF.

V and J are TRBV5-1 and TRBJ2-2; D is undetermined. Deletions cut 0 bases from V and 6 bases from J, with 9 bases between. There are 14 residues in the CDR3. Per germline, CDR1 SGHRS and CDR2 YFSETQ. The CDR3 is CASSLAQYAGELFF. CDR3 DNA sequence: TGCGCCAGCAGCTTGGCCCAGTACGCCGGGGAGCTGTTTTTT.

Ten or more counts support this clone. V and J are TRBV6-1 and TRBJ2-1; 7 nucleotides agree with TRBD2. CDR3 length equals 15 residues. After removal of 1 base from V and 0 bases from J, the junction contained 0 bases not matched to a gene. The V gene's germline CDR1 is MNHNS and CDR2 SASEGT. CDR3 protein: CASSEGGGSYNEQFF. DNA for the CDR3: TGTGCCAGCAGTGAAGGCGGGGGCTCCTACAATGAGCAGTTCTTC.

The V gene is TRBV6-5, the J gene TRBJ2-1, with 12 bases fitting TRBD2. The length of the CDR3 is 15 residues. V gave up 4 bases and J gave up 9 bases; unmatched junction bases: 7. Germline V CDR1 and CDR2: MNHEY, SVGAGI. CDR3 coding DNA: TGTGCCAGCAGTTTGACTAGCGGGAGATTGGGTGAGCAGTTCTTC. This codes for CASSLTSGRLGEQFF.

The CDR3 bases are TGTGCCAGCAGTTTAATTTCGGTTCTATGGGGACCCGTGGTTTCACCCCTCCACTTT. Encoded protein: CASSLISVLWGPVVSPLHF. This sequence joins TRBV28 and TRBJ1-6; possible D gene TRBD1, 5 bases. From germline, CDR1 is MDHEN and CDR2 SYDVKM. The CDR3 contains 19 residues. V lost 2 bases, J lost 9 bases, and 26 bases lay in between.

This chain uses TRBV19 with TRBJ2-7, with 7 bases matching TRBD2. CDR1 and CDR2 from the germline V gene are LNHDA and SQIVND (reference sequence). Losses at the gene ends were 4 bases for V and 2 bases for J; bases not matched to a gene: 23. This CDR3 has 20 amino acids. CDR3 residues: CASSTLRGAVLAPGAYEQYF. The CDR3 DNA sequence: TGTGCCAGTAGTACCCTTAGGGGAGCGGTACTAGCGCCCGGGGCCTACGAGCAGTACTTC.

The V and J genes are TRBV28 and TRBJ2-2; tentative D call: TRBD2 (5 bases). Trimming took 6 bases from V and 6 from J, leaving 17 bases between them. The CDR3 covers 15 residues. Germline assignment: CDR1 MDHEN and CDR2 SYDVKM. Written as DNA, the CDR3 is TGTGCCAGCAGAACGGGATCAGCAATCTCCGGGGAGCTGTTTTTT. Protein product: CASRTGSAISGELFF. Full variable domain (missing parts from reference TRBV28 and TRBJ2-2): DVKVTQSSRYLVKRTGEKVFLECVQDMDHENMFWYRQDPGLGLRLIYFSYDVKMKEKGDIPEGYSVSREKKERFSLILESASTNQTSMYLCASRTGSAISGELFFGEGSRLTVL.

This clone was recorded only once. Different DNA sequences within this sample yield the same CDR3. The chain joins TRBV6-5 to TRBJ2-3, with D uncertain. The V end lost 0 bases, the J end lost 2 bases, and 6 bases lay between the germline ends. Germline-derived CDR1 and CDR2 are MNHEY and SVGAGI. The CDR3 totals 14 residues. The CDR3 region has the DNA TGTGCCAGCAGTTACTCCCGGTCCACAGATACGCAGTATTTT. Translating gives CASSYSRSTDTQYF.

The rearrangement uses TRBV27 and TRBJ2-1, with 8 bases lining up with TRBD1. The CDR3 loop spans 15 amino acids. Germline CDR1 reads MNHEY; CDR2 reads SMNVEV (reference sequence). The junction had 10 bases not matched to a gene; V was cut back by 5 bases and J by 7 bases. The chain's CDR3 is CASSLRTGPGNEQFF. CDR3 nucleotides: TGTGCCAGCAGTCTAAGGACAGGGCCAGGGAATGAGCAGTTCTTC.

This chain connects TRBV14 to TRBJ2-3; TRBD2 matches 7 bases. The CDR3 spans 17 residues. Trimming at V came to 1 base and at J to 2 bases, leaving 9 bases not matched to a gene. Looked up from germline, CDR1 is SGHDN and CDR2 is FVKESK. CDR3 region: CASSQAAAGPSTDTQYF. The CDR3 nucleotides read TGTGCCAGCAGCCAAGCCGCAGCGGGACCCTCCACAGATACGCAGTATTTT.

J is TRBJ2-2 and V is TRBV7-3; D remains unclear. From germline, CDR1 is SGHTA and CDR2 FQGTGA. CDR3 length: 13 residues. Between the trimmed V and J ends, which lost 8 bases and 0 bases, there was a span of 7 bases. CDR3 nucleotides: TGTGCCAGCGCTAATGCGAACACCGGGGAGCTGTTTTTT. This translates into CASANANTGELFF.

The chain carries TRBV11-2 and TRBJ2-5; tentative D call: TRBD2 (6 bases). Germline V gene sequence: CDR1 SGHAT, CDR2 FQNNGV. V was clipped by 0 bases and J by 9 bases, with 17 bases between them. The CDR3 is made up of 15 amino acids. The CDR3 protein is CASSLDPGLGGAQYF. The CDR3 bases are TGTGCCAGCAGCTTAGATCCAGGACTGGGCGGGGCCCAGTACTTC.

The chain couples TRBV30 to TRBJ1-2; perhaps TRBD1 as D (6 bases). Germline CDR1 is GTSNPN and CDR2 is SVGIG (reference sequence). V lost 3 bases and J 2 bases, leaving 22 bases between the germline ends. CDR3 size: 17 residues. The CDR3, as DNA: TGTGCCTGGAGCCCCTCCGCAGGGGCTGGAAAGAACTATGGCTACACCTTC. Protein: CAWSPSAGAGKNYGYTF. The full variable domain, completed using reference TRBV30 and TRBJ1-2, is SQTIHQWPATLVQPVGSPLSLECTVEGTSNPNLYWYRQAAGRGLQLLFYSVGIGQISSEVPQNLSASRPQDRQFILSSKKLLLSDSGFYLCAWSPSAGAGKNYGYTFGSGTRLTVV.

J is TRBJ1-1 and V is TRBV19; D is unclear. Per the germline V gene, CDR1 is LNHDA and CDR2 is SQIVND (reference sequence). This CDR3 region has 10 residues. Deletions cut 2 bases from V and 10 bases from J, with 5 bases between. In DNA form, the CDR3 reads TGTGCCAGTAGTATATTAGGAGCTTTCTTT. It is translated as CASSILGAFF.

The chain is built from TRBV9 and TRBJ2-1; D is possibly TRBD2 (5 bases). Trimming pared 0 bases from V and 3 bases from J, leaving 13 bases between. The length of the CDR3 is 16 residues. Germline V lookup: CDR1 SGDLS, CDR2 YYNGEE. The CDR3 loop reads CASSVAVGDLYNEQFF. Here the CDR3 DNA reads TGTGCCAGCAGCGTAGCAGTGGGAGACCTCTACAATGAGCAGTTCTTC.

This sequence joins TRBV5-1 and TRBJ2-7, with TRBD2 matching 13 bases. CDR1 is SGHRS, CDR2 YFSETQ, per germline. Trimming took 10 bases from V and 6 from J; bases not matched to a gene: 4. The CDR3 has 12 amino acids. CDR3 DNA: TGCGCCGGGACTAGCGGGAAAACCGAGCAGTACTTC. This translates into CAGTSGKTEQYF.

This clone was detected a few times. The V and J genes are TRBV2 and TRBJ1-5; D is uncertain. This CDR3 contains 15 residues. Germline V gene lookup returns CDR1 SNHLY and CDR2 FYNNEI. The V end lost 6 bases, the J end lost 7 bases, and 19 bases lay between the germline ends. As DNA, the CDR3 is TGTGCCAGCAGGACCCAACGTGTAGGTGACCAGCCCCAGCATTTT. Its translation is CASRTQRVGDQPQHF.

CDR3 DNA: TGCGCCAGCAGCTCTCAGGGCGGATCTGAAAAACTGTTTTTT. Its protein is CASSSQGGSEKLFF. The gene calls are TRBV5-1 and TRBJ1-4, with D tentatively TRBD1 (5 bases). This CDR3 is built from 14 residues. CDR1 and CDR2 (germline): SGHRS, YFSETQ. V was clipped by 3 bases and J by 7 bases, with 13 bases between them.

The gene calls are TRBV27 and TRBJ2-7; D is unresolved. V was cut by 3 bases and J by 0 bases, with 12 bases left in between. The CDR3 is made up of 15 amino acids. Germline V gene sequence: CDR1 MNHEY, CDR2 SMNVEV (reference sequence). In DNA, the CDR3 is TGTGCCAGCAGTTTGGGAAAGGGAAGCTCCTACGAGCAGTACTTC. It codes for CASSLGKGSSYEQYF.

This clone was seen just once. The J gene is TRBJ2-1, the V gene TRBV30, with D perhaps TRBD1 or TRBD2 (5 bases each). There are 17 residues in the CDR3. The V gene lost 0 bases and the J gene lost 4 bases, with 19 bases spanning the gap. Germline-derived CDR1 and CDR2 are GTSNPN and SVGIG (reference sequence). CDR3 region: CAWSVGSGLAVYNEQFF. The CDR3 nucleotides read TGTGCCTGGAGTGTAGGATCAGGGCTAGCAGTTTACAATGAGCAGTTCTTC.

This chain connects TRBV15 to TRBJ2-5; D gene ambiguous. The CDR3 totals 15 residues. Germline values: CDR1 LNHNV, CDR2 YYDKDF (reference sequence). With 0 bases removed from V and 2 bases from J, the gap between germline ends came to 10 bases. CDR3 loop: CATSRDFLEQETQYF. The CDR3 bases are TGTGCCACCAGCAGAGATTTCCTAGAGCAAGAGACCCAGTACTTC.

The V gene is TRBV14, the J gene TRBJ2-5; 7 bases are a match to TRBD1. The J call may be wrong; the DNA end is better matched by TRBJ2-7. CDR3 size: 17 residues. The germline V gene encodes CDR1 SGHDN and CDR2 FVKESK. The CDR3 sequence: CASSQGTRQGISYEQYF. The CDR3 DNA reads TGTGCCAGCAGCCAAGGAACCAGACAGGGAATCTCCTACGAGCAGTACTTC.

This CDR3 reads CASSPRTGRRPQHF. CDR3 DNA sequence: TGTGCCAGCAGCCCGCGGACAGGGCGGAGGCCCCAGCATTTT. The V gene is TRBV7-8, the J gene TRBJ1-5; TRBD1 aligns across 8 bases. Germline loops: CDR1 SGHVS, CDR2 FQNEAQ. J gave up 9 bases and V 5 bases, and 9 bases lay outside the gene matches. The CDR3 has 14 residues.

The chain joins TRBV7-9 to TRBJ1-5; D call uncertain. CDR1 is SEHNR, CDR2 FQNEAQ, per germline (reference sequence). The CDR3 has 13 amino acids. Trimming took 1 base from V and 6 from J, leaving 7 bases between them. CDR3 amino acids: CASSLGVSQPQHF. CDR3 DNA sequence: TGTGCCAGCAGCTTAGGTGTTTCTCAGCCCCAGCATTTT.

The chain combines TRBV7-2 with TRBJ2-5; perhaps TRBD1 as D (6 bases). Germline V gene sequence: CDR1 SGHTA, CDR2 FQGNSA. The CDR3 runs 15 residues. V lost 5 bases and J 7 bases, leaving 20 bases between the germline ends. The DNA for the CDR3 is TGTGCCAGCAGCCCTAACGCAGGGGCTCTAGGGACCCAGTACTTC. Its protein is CASSPNAGALGTQYF.

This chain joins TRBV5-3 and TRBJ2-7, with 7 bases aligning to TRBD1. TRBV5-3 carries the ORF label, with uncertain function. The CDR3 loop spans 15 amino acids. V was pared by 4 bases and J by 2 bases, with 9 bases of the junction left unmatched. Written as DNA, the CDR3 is TGTGCCAGAAGCCAATACAGGGGACGGACCTACGAGCAGTACTTC. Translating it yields CARSQYRGRTYEQYF.

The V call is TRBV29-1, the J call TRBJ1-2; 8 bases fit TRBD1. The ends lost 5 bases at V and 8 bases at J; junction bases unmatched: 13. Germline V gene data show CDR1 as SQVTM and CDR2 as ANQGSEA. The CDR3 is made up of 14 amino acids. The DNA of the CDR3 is TGCAGCGTTAGCCCAACGACAGGGGTGGCAGGCTACACCTTC. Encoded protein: CSVSPTTGVAGYTF.